The 26 T cell receptor beta chains below were found in one sample sequenced in a study of CD8+ T cells in alopecia areata. cDNA prepared by RNA extraction and subsequent reverse transcription served as the template for sequencing. The repertoire was sequenced with immunoSEQ multiplex PCR; TCRdb's copy has only in-frame clones and lacks some. This repertoire shows more than 85,000 clones, around 44% found once; its top ten account for about 0.79%. The sequenced sample consisted of CD4+ T cells sorted from blood. The receptors originated from a human donor with alopecia areata.

This clone turned up a few times. This sequence joins TRBV29-1 and TRBJ2-7; weak D call: TRBD1 (5 bases). The CDR3 sequence is 14 residues long. V dropped 8 bases and J dropped 1 base, with 18 bases sitting between them. Germline CDR1 SQVTM, CDR2 ANQGSEA. The CDR3 coding sequence is TGCAGCTTCCAGGGCGACAACCCATCCTACGAGCAGTACTTC. Protein: CSFQGDNPSYEQYF.

This clone was found a few times. The V and J genes are TRBV29-1 and TRBJ2-5; D is perhaps TRBD2 (6 bases). From germline, CDR1 is SQVTM and CDR2 ANQGSEA. Trimming took 5 bases from V and 9 from J, leaving 19 bases between them. There are 13 residues in the CDR3. CDR3 DNA: TGCAGCGTTCGGACACCAGCACGGGAGTCCCAGTACTTC. It specifies CSVRTPARESQYF. Full variable domain (remainder filled in from reference TRBV29-1 and TRBJ2-5): SAVISQKPSRDICQRGTSLTIQCQVDSQVTMMFWYRQQPGQSLTLIATANQGSEATYESGFVIDKFPISRPNLTFSTLTVSNMSPEDSSIYLCSVRTPARESQYFGPGTRLLVL.

This clone has more than one count but fewer than ten. V gene TRBV29-1 combines with J gene TRBJ2-5, with no clear D. The V gene's germline CDR1 is SQVTM and CDR2 ANQGSEA. V was clipped by 5 bases and J by 4 bases, with 8 bases between them. The CDR3 totals 11 residues. CDR3 protein: CSVLLLETQYF. The CDR3 DNA sequence: TGCAGCGTTCTTTTGCTAGAGACCCAGTACTTC.

This clone came up a few times. The chain joins TRBV30 to TRBJ2-7; 10 bases align to TRBD1. Trimming cost V 2 bases and J 0 bases; bases outside gene matches: 4. The CDR3 runs 15 residues. Per germline, CDR1 GTSNPN and CDR2 SVGIG (reference sequence). This CDR3 is CAWSWDRGFSYEQYF. CDR3 nucleotides: TGTGCCTGGAGTTGGGACAGGGGATTCTCCTACGAGCAGTACTTC.

The J gene is TRBJ1-5, the V gene TRBV9; D is possibly TRBD1 (5 bases). The CDR3 totals 14 residues. V lost 3 bases and J 5 bases, leaving 12 bases between the germline ends. The germline V gene encodes CDR1 SGDLS and CDR2 YYNGEE. CDR3 nucleotides: TGTGCCAGCAGCGGGGACGGGTCCTATCAGCCCCAGCATTTT. Its protein product is CASSGDGSYQPQHF. Complete variable domain (other parts from reference TRBV9 and TRBJ1-5): DSGVTQTPKHLITATGQRVTLRCSPRSGDLSVYWYQQSLDQGLQFLIQYYNGEERAKGNILERFSAQQFPDLHSELNLSSLELGDSALYFCASSGDGSYQPQHFGDGTRLSIL.

The V gene is TRBV7-2, the J gene TRBJ2-5, with 7 positions matching TRBD2. Per the germline V gene, CDR1 is SGHTA and CDR2 is FQGNSA. Trimming took 1 base from V and 4 from J; bases not matched to a gene: 6. The CDR3 totals 15 residues. The CDR3 region has the DNA TGTGCCAGCAGCTTAGACCCCGGGGAGGGAGAGACCCAGTACTTC. Translation: CASSLDPGEGETQYF.

This clone has just a few counts. The chain recombines TRBV29-1 with TRBJ1-2; possible D gene TRBD1, 5 bases. The V end was cut by 6 bases, the J end by 4 bases, with 15 bases between. This CDR3 spans 13 amino acids. Per the germline V gene, CDR1 is SQVTM and CDR2 is ANQGSEA. The CDR3 DNA sequence: TGCAGCGTAGCGACCGGGACTGCCTATGGCTACACCTTC. Protein: CSVATGTAYGYTF.

The count of this clone is one. The gene calls are TRBV9 and TRBJ1-6; D may be TRBD1 (5 bases). Germline-derived CDR1 and CDR2 are SGDLS and YYNGEE. The CDR3 has 15 residues. Trimming removed 0 bases at V and 14 bases at J, with 18 bases between. The CDR3: CASSVGGRGTKALHF. CDR3 sequence (DNA): TGTGCCAGCAGCGTAGGAGGTCGGGGGACCAAGGCCCTCCACTTT.

Worth noting for this clone: This CDR3 is also generated by other DNA sequences in the sample. The chain employs TRBV29-1 and TRBJ1-4, with 7 positions matching TRBD1. Germline values: CDR1 SQVTM, CDR2 ANQGSEA. The junction had 1 base not matched to a gene; V was cut back by 6 bases and J by 3 bases. This CDR3 is 12 amino acids long. Written as DNA, the CDR3 is TGCAGCGTCGGACAGGCTAATGAAAAACTGTTTTTT. Its protein product is CSVGQANEKLFF.

V is TRBV30 and J is TRBJ1-4, with a possible D match to TRBD1 (5 bases). The germline gives CDR1 GTSNPN, CDR2 SVGIG (reference sequence). V was clipped by 2 bases and J by 8 bases, with 12 bases between them. The CDR3 covers 13 residues. The CDR3 nucleotides are TGTGCCTGGAGTCCGGATAGGGGCGAAAAACTGTTTTTT. Encoded protein: CAWSPDRGEKLFF.

The rearrangement links TRBV30 to TRBJ1-3, with 7 bases lining up with TRBD1. Germline assignment: CDR1 GTSNPN and CDR2 SVGIG (reference sequence). V shed 4 bases, J shed 5 bases, and the junction held 8 bases outside the gene matches. CDR3 length equals 14 residues. CDR3 nucleotide sequence: TGTGCCTGGACCCCACTGGGACAGAGAAACACCATATATTTT. Its translation is CAWTPLGQRNTIYF. Full variable domain (rest looked up from reference TRBV30 and TRBJ1-3): SQTIHQWPATLVQPVGSPLSLECTVEGTSNPNLYWYRQAAGRGLQLLFYSVGIGQISSEVPQNLSASRPQDRQFILSSKKLLLSDSGFYLCAWTPLGQRNTIYFGEGSWLTVV.

V usage is TRBV5-1 and J usage is TRBJ2-2; tentative D call: TRBD1 (5 bases). The V gene's germline CDR1 is SGHRS and CDR2 YFSETQ. Trimming stripped 1 base from V and 0 bases from J, with 7 bases between. This CDR3 is 15 amino acids long. DNA for the CDR3: TGCGCCAGCAGCTTGCCGACAGCGAACACCGGGGAGCTGTTTTTT. It encodes CASSLPTANTGELFF.

This chain joins TRBV28 and TRBJ2-5, with TRBD1 matching 8 bases. CDR3 length: 14 residues. The V gene end was trimmed by 6 bases and the J gene end by 5 bases; junction bases not matched to a gene: 8. Germline-derived CDR1 and CDR2 are MDHEN and SYDVKM. The CDR3 DNA sequence: TGTGCCAGCAGCCCGGACAGGGCCGGGGAGACCCAGTACTTC. Its protein product is CASSPDRAGETQYF.

This clone was seen only a few times. The V call is TRBV28, the J call TRBJ2-3, with 7 bases matching TRBD2. Germline CDR1 is MDHEN and CDR2 is SYDVKM. This CDR3 is 15 amino acids long. Losses at the gene ends were 4 bases for V and 7 bases for J; bases not matched to a gene: 11. The CDR3 is CASSSQRGATYTQYF. As DNA, the CDR3 is TGTGCCAGCAGTTCTCAGCGGGGAGCCACTTATACGCAGTATTTT. Complete variable domain (other parts from reference TRBV28 and TRBJ2-3): DVKVTQSSRYLVKRTGEKVFLECVQDMDHENMFWYRQDPGLGLRLIYFSYDVKMKEKGDIPEGYSVSREKKERFSLILESASTNQTSMYLCASSSQRGATYTQYFGPGTRLTVL.

The J gene is TRBJ2-5, the V gene TRBV7-9; no reliable D call. The germline V gene has CDR1 SEHNR and CDR2 FQNEAQ (reference sequence). Trimming stripped 4 bases from V and 1 base from J, with 10 bases between. The CDR3 spans 14 residues. The CDR3: CASSCTPGQETQYF. CDR3 DNA: TGTGCCAGCAGCTGCACCCCGGGCCAAGAGACCCAGTACTTC.

Concerning this clone itself: Additional DNA sequences in this sample encode the identical CDR3. Here the CDR3 reads CAWSVQGYEQYF. The CDR3 region has the DNA TGTGCCTGGAGTGTACAGGGTTACGAGCAGTACTTC. The rearrangement joins TRBV30 to TRBJ2-7, with TRBD1 as a possible D gene (6 bases). V shed 0 bases and J shed 4 bases, with 7 bases lying between them. The CDR3 loop spans 12 amino acids. The germline V gene encodes CDR1 GTSNPN and CDR2 SVGIG (reference sequence). The entire variable domain, with the rest obtained from reference TRBV30 and TRBJ2-7, is as follows: SQTIHQWPATLVQPVGSPLSLECTVEGTSNPNLYWYRQAAGRGLQLLFYSVGIGQISSEVPQNLSASRPQDRQFILSSKKLLLSDSGFYLCAWSVQGYEQYFGPGTRLTVT.

The table lists this clone with a few counts. This chain uses TRBV29-1 with TRBJ1-1; D gene unclear. Trimming shortened V by 3 bases and J by 4 bases, and 9 bases separated the two germline ends. The CDR3 extends over 12 amino acids. The germline V gene has CDR1 SQVTM and CDR2 ANQGSEA. The CDR3: CSVDPGFTEAFF. In DNA, the CDR3 is TGCAGCGTTGATCCGGGATTCACTGAAGCTTTCTTT.

The chain uses TRBV28 and TRBJ2-7; D is unclear. The CDR3 runs to 12 residues. CDR1 and CDR2 from the germline V gene are MDHEN and SYDVKM. As DNA, the CDR3 is TGTGGGGCAGAGAGCAGCTCCTACGAGCAGTACTTC. It codes for CGAESSSYEQYF.

The V call is TRBV29-1, the J call TRBJ2-1; the match to TRBD2 covers 10 bases. CDR1 is SQVTM, CDR2 ANQGSEA, per germline. This CDR3 is 16 amino acids long. J gave up 9 bases and V 1 base, and 12 bases lay outside the gene matches. The CDR3 sequence: CSVEGISGRPTLEQFF. The CDR3 bases are TGCAGCGTTGAAGGGATTAGCGGGAGGCCCACACTTGAGCAGTTCTTC.

This clone was counted between two and nine times. This sequence joins TRBV29-1 and TRBJ2-5; D assignment may be TRBD1 or TRBD2 (5 bases each). Per germline, CDR1 SQVTM and CDR2 ANQGSEA. CDR3 length equals 12 residues. V was trimmed by 4 bases and J by 5 bases, leaving 11 bases between them. The CDR3 loop is CSVVPGAETQYF. CDR3 in DNA: TGCAGCGTTGTCCCCGGGGCGGAGACCCAGTACTTC.

The genes are TRBV29-1 and TRBJ1-2, with D possibly TRBD1 on 6 matching bases. The germline gives CDR1 SQVTM, CDR2 ANQGSEA. This CDR3 has 15 amino acids. The V and J ends lost 5 bases and 0 bases respectively, with 16 bases between them. This CDR3 reads CSVSGQQIANYGYTF. The CDR3 DNA follows: TGCAGCGTTTCCGGACAGCAGATAGCTAACTATGGCTACACCTTC.

The chain carries TRBV9 and TRBJ2-5; D is ambiguous. CDR1 and CDR2 (germline): SGDLS, YYNGEE. Trimming pared 1 base from V and 7 bases from J, leaving 8 bases between. The CDR3 contains 12 residues. In DNA form, the CDR3 reads TGTGCCAGCAGCGTACAAGGTGGGACCCAGTACTTC. Translating it yields CASSVQGGTQYF.

V usage is TRBV11-2 and J usage is TRBJ2-1; the D gene is possibly TRBD2 (6 bases). Germline loops: CDR1 SGHAT, CDR2 FQNNGV. V was pared by 1 base and J by 8 bases, with 12 bases between. This CDR3 has 14 residues. The CDR3 region is CASSLAGDWDEQFF. The CDR3 DNA reads as TGTGCCAGCAGCTTAGCTGGGGACTGGGATGAGCAGTTCTTC.

CDR3 nucleotides: TGTGCCAGCAGCCCCCGATCCGGACTCAGCACAGATACGCAGTATTTT. Translated, it gives CASSPRSGLSTDTQYF. This rearrangement joins TRBV7-8 to TRBJ2-3, with D maybe TRBD2 (5 bases). The CDR3 consists of 16 residues. Germline CDR1 and CDR2: SGHVS and FQNEAQ. The germline V and J ends were trimmed by 5 bases and 0 bases, with 15 bases remaining between them.

The rearrangement joins TRBV15 to TRBJ2-3; 8 bases fit TRBD2. V shed 4 bases, J shed 6 bases, and the junction held 3 bases outside the gene matches. Germline V lookup: CDR1 LNHNV, CDR2 YYDKDF (reference sequence). The CDR3 spans 13 residues. The DNA for the CDR3 is TGTGCCACCAGCAAGCGGGGGCCTGATACGCAGTATTTT. Its translation: CATSKRGPDTQYF.

This clone has just a few counts. This chain uses TRBV4-2 with TRBJ2-5, with 12 bases aligning to TRBD2. The ends lost 4 bases at V and 5 bases at J; junction bases unmatched: 5. The germline gives CDR1 LGHNA, CDR2 YNFKEQ. The CDR3 is 15 amino acids. This chain's CDR3 is CASSLTSGSRETQYF. The CDR3 region has the DNA TGTGCCAGCAGCCTGACTAGCGGGAGCCGGGAGACCCAGTACTTC.